The T cell receptor (beta chain) described here comes from a study of cytomegalovirus exposure and HLA in healthy donors. General study results and limits: Researchers catalogued some 160 TCR beta chains as cytomegalovirus-associated.

60 Vbeta and 13 Jbeta primers were used in PCR. Clones were sequenced by immunoSEQ multiplex PCR, and TCRdb holds only the in-frame ones, with some missing. There are about 210,000 clones in the sample, with less than 1% held by the top ten. On this clone: Its antigen is as yet unknown.

Donors sampled were nominally healthy, though unrecorded immune exposures were likely. Trimming stripped 4 bases from V and 2 bases from J, with 11 bases between. Germline V gives CDR1 SGHVS, CDR2 FNYEAQ. The CDR3 is 14 amino acids. The sequenced sample consisted of PBMCs. The chain carries TRBV7-6 and TRBJ2-5, with TRBD1 as a possible D gene (6 bases). The clonotype comes from a young woman in good health and CMV-seropositive. CDR3 bases: TGTGCCAGCAGCTCATCCGGGACACAAGAGACCCAGTACTTC. Encoded protein: CASSSSGTQETQYF.